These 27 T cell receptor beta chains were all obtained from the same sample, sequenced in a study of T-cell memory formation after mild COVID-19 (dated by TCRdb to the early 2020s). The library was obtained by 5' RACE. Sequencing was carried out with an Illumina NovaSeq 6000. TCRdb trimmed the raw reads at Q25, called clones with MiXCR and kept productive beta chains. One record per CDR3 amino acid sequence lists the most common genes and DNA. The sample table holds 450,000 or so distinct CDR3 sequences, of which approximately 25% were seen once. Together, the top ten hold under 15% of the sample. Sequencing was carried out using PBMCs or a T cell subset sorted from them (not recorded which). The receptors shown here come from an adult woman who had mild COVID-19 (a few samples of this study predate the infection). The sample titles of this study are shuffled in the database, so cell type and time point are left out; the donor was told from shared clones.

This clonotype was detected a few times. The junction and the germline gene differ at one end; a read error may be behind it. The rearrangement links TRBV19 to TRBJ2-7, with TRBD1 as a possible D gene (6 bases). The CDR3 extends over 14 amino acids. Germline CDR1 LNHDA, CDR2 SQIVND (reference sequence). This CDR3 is CASSRGGPAYVQYF. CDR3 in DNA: TGTGCCAGTAGTCGTGGGGGCCCAGCTTACGTGCAGTACTTC.

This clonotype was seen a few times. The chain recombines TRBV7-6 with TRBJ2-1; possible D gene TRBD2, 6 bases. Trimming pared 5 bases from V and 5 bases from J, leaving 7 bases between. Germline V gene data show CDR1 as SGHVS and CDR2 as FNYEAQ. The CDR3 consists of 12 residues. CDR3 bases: TGTGCCAGCAGCCCGGGGGACAATGAGCAGTTCTTC. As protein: CASSPGDNEQFF.

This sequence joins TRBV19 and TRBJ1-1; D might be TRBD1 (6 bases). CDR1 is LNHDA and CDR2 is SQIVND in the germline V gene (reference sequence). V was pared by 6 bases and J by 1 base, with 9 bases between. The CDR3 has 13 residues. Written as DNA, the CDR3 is TGTGCCAGTAGCAACAGGGAGAACACTGAAGCTTTCTTT. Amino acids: CASSNRENTEAFF.

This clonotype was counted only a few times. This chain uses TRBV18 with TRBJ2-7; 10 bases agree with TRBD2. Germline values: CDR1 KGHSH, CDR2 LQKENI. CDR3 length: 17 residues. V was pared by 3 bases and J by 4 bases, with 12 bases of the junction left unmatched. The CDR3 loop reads CASSPPASGSSGYEQYF. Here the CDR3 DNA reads TGTGCCAGCTCACCTCCGGCTAGCGGGAGTAGTGGATACGAGCAGTACTTC. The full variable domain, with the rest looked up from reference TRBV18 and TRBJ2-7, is NAGVMQNPRHLVRRRGQEARLRCSPMKGHSHVYWYRQLPEEGLKFMVYLQKENIIDESGMPKERFSAEFPKEGPSILRIQQVVRGDSAAYFCASSPPASGSSGYEQYFGPGTRLTVT.

The DNA for the CDR3 is TGCAGTGCTAGAGTATCGGGGATGCAAAACTATGGCTACACCTTC. This codes for CSARVSGMQNYGYTF. This chain links TRBV20-1 with TRBJ1-2; D unclear. V was pared by 1 base and J by 2 bases, with 14 bases between. This CDR3 spans 15 amino acids. CDR1 and CDR2 (germline): DFQATT, SNEGSKA (reference sequence).

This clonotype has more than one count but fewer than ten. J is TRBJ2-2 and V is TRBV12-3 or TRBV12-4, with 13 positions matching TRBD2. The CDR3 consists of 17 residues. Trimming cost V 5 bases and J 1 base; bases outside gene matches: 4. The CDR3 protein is CASSPGTSGMNTGELFF. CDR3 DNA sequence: TGTGCCAGCAGTCCCGGGACTAGCGGGATGAACACCGGGGAGCTGTTTTTT.

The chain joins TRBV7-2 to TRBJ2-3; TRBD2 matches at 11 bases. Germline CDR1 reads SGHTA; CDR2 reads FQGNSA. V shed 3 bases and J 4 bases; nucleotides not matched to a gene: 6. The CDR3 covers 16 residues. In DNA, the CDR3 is TGTGCCAGCAGCTTCTCACTAGCGGGAGCGGCAGATACGCAGTATTTT. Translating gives CASSFSLAGAADTQYF.

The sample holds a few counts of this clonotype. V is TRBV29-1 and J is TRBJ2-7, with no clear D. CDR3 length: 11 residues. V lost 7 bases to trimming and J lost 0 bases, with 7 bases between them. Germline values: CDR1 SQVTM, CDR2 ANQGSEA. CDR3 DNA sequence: TGCAGCGCTGGTGTCTCCTACGAGCAGTACTTC. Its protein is CSAGVSYEQYF.

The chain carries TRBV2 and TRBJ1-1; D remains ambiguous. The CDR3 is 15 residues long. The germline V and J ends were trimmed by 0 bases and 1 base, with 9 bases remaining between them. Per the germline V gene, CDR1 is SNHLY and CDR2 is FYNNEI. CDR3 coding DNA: TGTGCCAGCAGTGAAGCCGGAGCCCCGAACACTGAAGCTTTCTTT. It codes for CASSEAGAPNTEAFF. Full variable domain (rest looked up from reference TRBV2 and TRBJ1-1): EPEVTQTPSHQVTQMGQEVILRCVPISNHLYFYWYRQILGQKVEFLVSFYNNEISEKSEIFDDQFSVERPDGSNFTLKIRSTKLEDSAMYFCASSEAGAPNTEAFFGQGTRLTVV.

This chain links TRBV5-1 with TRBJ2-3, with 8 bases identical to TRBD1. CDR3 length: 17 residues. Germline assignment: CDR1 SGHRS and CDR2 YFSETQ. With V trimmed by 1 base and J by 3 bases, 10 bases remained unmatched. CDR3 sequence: CASSLRPRGRGTDTQYF. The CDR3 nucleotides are TGCGCCAGCAGCTTGCGGCCCAGGGGGCGAGGGACAGATACGCAGTATTTT.

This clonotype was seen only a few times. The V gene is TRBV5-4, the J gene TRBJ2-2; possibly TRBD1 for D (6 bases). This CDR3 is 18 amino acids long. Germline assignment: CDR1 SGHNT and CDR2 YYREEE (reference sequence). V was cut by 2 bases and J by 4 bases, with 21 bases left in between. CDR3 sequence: CASSFKTGTLSSTGELFF. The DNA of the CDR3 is TGTGCCAGCAGCTTTAAGACCGGGACACTGTCGAGCACCGGGGAGCTGTTTTTT.

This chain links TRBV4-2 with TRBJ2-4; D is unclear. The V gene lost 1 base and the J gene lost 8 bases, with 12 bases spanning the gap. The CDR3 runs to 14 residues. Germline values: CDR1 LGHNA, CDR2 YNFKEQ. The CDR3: CASSQAGHGYIQYF. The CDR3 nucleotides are TGTGCCAGCAGCCAAGCGGGTCATGGGTACATTCAGTACTTC.

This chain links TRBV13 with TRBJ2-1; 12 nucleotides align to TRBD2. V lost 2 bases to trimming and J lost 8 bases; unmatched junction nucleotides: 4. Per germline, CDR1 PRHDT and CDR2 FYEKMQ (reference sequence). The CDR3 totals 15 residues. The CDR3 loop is CASSLLAGGGHEQFF. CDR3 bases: TGTGCCAGCAGCTTACTAGCGGGAGGGGGTCATGAGCAGTTCTTC. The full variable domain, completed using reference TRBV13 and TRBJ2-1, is AAGVIQSPRHLIKEKRETATLKCYPIPRHDTVYWYQQGPGQDPQFLISFYEKMQSDKGSIPDRFSAQQFSDYHSELNMSSLELGDSALYFCASSLLAGGGHEQFFGPGTRLTVL.

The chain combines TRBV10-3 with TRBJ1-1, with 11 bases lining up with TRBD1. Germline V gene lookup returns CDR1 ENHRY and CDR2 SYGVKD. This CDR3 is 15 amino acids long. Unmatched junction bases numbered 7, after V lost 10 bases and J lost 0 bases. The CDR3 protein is CATQGDRGMNTEAFF. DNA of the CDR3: TGTGCCACTCAGGGGGACAGGGGGATGAACACTGAAGCTTTCTTT.

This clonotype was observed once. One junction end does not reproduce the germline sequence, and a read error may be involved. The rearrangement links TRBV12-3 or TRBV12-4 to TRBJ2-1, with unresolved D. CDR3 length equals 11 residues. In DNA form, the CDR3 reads TGTGCCAGCAGTTTGGGTAGCCAATGCCAGTTC. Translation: CASSLGSQCQF.

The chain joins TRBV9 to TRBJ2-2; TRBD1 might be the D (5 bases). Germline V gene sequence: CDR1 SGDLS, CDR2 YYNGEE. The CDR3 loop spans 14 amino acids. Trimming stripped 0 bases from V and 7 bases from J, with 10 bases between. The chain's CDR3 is CASSVGDSYGELFF. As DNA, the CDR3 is TGTGCCAGCAGCGTAGGTGACAGCTACGGGGAGCTGTTTTTT.

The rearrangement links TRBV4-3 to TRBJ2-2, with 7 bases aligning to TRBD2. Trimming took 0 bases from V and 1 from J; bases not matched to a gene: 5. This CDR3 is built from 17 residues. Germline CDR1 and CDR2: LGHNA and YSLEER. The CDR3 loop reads CASSQERAGVNTGELFF. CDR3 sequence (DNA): TGCGCCAGCAGCCAAGAACGTGCGGGAGTGAACACCGGGGAGCTGTTTTTT.

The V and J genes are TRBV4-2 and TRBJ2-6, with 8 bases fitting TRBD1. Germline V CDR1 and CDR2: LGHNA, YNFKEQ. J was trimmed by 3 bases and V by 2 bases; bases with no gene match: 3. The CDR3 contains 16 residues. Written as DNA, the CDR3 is TGTGCCAGCAGCCAACAGACAGGGGTTGGGGCCAACGTCCTGACTTTC. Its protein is CASSQQTGVGANVLTF.

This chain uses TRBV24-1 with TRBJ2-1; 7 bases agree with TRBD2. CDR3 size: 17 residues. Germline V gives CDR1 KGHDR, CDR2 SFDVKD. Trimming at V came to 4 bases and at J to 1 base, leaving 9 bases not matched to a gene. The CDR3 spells CATSEPTSATSYNEQFF. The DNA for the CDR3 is TGTGCCACCAGTGAACCCACTAGCGCCACTTCCTACAATGAGCAGTTCTTC.

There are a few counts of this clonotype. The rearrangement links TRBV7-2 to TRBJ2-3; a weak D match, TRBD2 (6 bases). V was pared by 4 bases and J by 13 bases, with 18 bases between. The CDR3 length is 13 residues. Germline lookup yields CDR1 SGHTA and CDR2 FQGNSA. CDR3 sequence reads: CASSWGDPRVEYF. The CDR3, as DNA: TGTGCCAGCAGCTGGGGGGATCCCAGGGTGGAGTATTTT.

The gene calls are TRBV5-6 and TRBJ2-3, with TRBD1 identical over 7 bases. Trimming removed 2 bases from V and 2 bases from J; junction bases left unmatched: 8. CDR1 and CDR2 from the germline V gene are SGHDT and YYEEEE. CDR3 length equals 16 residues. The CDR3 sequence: CASSLFRGLVTDTQYF. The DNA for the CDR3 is TGTGCCAGCAGCTTATTTAGGGGGCTGGTCACAGATACGCAGTATTTT.

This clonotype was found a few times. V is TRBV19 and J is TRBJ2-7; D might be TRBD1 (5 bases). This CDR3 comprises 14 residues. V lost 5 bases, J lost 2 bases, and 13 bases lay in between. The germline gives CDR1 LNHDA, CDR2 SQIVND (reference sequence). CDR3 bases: TGTGCCAGTAGTGAAGGGGTTTTCCCCTACGAGCAGTACTTC. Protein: CASSEGVFPYEQYF.

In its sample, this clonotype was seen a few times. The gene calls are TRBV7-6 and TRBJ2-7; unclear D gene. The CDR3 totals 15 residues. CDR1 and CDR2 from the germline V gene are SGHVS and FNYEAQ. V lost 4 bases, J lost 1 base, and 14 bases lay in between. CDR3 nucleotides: TGTGCCAGCAGCTCCGAACCTGCGGAGTCCTACGAGCAGTACTTC. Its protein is CASSSEPAESYEQYF. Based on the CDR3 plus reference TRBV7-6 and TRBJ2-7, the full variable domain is GAGVSQSPRYKVTKRGQDVALRCDPISGHVSLYWYRQALGQGPEFLTYFNYEAQQDKSGLPNDRFSAERPEGSISTLTIQRTEQRDSAMYRCASSSEPAESYEQYFGPGTRLTVT.

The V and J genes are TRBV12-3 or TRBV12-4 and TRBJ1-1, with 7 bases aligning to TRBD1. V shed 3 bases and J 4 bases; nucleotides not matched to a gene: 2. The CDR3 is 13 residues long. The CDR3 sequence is CASSFYRGTEAFF. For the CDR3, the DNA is TGTGCCAGCAGTTTCTACAGGGGCACTGAAGCTTTCTTT.

Written as DNA, the CDR3 is TGTGCCAGCAGCCACATGACTAGCGGGATTATCGGGGAGCTGTTTTTT. This translates into CASSHMTSGIIGELFF. This sequence joins TRBV12-3 or TRBV12-4 and TRBJ2-2; 11 bases line up with TRBD2. The CDR3 is made up of 16 amino acids. The J segment lost 7 bases and the V segment lost 6 bases, leaving 10 bases of the junction unmatched.

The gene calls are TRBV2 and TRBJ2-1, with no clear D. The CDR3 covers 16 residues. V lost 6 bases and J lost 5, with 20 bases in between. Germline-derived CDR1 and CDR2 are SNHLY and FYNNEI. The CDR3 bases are TGTGCCAGCAGCGAAAATTCGTGGGGTGTGGACAATGAGCAGTTCTTC. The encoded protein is CASSENSWGVDNEQFF.

CDR3 nucleotide sequence: TGTGCCAGCAGCTTAGGGACTAGAGAGACCCAGTACTTC. It specifies CASSLGTRETQYF. The rearrangement links TRBV7-2 to TRBJ2-5, with 7 nucleotides matching TRBD2. The V gene end was trimmed by 1 base and the J gene end by 4 bases; junction bases not matched to a gene: 0. CDR3 size: 13 residues. Germline V gene sequence: CDR1 SGHTA, CDR2 FQGNSA.